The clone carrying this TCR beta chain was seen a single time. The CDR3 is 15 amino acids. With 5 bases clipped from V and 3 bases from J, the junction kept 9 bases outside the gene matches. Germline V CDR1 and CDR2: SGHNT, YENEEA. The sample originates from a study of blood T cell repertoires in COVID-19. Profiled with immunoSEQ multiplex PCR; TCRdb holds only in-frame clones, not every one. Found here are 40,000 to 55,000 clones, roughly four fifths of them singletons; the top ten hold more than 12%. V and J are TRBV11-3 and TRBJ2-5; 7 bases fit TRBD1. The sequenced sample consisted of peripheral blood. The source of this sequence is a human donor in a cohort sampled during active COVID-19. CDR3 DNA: TGTGCCAGCAGCACCAGGTGGCAGGGGGAAGAGACCCAGTACTTC. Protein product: CASSTRWQGEETQYF.